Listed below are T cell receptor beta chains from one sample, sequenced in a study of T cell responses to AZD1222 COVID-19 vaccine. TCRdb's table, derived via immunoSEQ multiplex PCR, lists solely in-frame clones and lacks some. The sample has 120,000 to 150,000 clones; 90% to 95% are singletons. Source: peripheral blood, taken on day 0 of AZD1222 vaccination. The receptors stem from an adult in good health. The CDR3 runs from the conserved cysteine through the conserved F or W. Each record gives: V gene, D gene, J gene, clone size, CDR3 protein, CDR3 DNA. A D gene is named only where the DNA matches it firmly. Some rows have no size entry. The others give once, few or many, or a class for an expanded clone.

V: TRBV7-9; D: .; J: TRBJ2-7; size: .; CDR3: CASSRATGIDYEQYF; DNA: TGTGCCAGCAGCCGAGCAACGGGGATAGACTACGAGCAGTACTTC
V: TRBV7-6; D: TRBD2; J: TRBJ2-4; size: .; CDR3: CASSLGPLAGVAKNIQYF; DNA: TGTGCCAGCAGCTTGGGCCCTCTAGCGGGAGTAGCCAAAAACATTCAGTACTTC
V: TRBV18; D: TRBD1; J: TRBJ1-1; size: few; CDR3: CASSPGDRHNTEAFF; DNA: TGTGCCAGCTCACCAGGGGACAGACACAACACTGAAGCTTTCTTT
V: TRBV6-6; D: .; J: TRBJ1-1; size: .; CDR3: CASTSNTEAFF; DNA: TGTGCCAGCACCTCCAACACTGAAGCTTTCTTT
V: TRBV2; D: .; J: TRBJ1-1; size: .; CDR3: CASSEVPYPEF; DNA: TGTGCCAGCAGTGAAGTCCCCTACCCGGAATTC
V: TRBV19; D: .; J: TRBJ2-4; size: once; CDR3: CASSIGGVSKNIQYF; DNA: TGTGCCAGTAGTATTGGAGGGGTGAGCAAAAACATTCAGTACTTC
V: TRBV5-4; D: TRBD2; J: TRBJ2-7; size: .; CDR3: CASSLREANEQYF; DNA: TGTGCCAGCAGCTTACGGGAGGCCAACGAGCAGTACTTC
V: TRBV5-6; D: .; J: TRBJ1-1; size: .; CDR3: CASYDRNTEAFF; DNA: TGTGCCAGCTATGACAGGAACACTGAAGCTTTCTTT
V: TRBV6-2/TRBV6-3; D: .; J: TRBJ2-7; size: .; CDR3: CASSYVGRSSYEQYF; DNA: TGTGCCAGCAGTTACGTAGGCAGGAGCTCCTACGAGCAGTACTTC
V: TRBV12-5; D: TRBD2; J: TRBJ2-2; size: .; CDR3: CASGSGTSGNTGELFF; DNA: TGTGCTAGTGGTTCCGGGACTAGCGGGAACACCGGGGAGCTGTTTTTT
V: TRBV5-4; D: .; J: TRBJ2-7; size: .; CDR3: CASSFSGYEQYF; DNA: TGTGCCAGCAGCTTCTCGGGCTACGAGCAGTACTTC
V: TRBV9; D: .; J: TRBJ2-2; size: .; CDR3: CASSDLTGPTGELFF; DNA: TGTGCCAGCAGCGATTTGACGGGACCCACCGGGGAGCTGTTTTTT
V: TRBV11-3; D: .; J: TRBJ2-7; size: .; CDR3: CASSLEKGPVYEQYF; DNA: TGTGCCAGCAGCTTAGAAAAGGGACCCGTCTACGAGCAGTACTTC
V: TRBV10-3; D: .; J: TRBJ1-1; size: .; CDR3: CAAAGALEAGSEAFF; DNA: TGTGCCGCCGCTGGCGCCTTGGAAGCAGGTTCCGAAGCTTTCTTT